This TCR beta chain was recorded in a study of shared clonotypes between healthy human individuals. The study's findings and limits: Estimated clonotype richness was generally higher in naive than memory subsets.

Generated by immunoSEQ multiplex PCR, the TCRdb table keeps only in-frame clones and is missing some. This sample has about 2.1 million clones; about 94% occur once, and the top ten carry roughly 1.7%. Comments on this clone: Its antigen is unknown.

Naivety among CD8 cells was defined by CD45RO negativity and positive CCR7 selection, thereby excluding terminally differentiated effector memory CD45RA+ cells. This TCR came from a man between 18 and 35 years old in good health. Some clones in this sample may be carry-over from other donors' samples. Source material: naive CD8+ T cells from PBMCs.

In DNA form, the CDR3 reads TGTGCCAGCAGCGTAAGCCGGGAAATACACTACGAGCAGTACTTC. Encoded protein: CASSVSREIHYEQYF. The chain couples TRBV6-1 to TRBJ2-7; tentative D call: TRBD2 (5 bases). Per germline, CDR1 MNHNS and CDR2 SASEGT. V was shortened by 6 bases and J by 3 bases, with 18 bases between the two germline ends. This CDR3 region has 15 residues.